This T cell receptor beta chain is drawn from a study of cytomegalovirus exposure and HLA in healthy donors. Amplification used 60 Vbeta primers and 13 Jbeta primers. Only in-frame clones appear in the TCRdb table, and some are missing; sequencing was by immunoSEQ multiplex PCR. The table lists around 220,000 clones, 83% of them singletons. V lost 5 bases and J 2 bases, leaving 15 bases between the germline ends. This CDR3 is built from 15 residues. Germline loops: CDR1 MNHNS, CDR2 SASEGT. The study, taken as a whole, reports: Several of the most significant clusters appeared linked to common viral pathogens, based on a later analysis. Cytomegalovirus status, reportedly, was diagnosed with high specificity and sensitivity by the classifier. Reports indicate that TCR beta sequences accurately predicted the HLA-A and HLA-B alleles of most subjects.

At sampling all donors were nominally healthy, likely with unrecorded immune exposures. In the case of this clone: Its specificity is not known.

This sequence originates from a girl aged 10 to 17 in good health and CMV-seronegative. This rearrangement joins TRBV6-1 to TRBJ2-5; a possible D gene is TRBD1 (6 bases). The sequencing sample was made of PBMCs. CDR3 amino acids: CASSPLTGSQETQYF. CDR3 DNA sequence: TGTGCCAGCAGTCCCTTGACAGGTTCGCAAGAGACCCAGTACTTC.